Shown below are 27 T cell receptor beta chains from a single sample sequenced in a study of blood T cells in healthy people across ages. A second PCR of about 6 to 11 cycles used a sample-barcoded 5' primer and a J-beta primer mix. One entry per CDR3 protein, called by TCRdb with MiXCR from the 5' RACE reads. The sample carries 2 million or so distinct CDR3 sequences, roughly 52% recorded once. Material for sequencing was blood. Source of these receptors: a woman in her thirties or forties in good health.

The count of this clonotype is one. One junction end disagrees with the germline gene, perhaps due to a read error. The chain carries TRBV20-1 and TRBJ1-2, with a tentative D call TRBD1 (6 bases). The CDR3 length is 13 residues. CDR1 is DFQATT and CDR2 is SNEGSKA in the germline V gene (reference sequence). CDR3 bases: TGCAGTGCTAGGGCAGGGGTTTACTATGGCTGCACCTTC. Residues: CSARAGVYYGCTF.

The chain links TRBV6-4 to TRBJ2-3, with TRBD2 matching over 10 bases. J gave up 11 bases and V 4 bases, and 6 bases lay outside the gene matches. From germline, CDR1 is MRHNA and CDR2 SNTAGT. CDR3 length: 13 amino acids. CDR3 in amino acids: CASSGPLAGEQYF. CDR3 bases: TGTGCCAGCAGTGGCCCCCTAGCGGGAGAGCAGTATTTT.

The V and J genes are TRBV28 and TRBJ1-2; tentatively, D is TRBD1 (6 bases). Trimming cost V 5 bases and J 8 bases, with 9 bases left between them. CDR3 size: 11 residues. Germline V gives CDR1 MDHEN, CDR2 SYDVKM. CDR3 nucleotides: TGTGCCAGCAGTGGGGGCATCGGCTACACCTTC. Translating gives CASSGGIGYTF.

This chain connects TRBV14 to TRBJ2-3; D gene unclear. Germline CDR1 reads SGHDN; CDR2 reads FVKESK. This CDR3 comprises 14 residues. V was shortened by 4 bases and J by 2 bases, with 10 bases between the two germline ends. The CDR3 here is CASSRAGPTDTQYF. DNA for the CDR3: TGTGCCAGCAGCCGCGCCGGGCCCACAGATACGCAGTATTTT.

The CDR3 loop reads CSARPRSGVDEKLFF. CDR3 DNA sequence: TGCAGTGCCAGACCCCGTAGTGGGGTTGATGAAAAACTGTTTTTT. The chain combines TRBV20-1 with TRBJ1-4; D remains unclear. The CDR3 consists of 15 residues. The V end lost 6 bases, the J end lost 6 bases, and 20 bases lay between the germline ends. Germline loops: CDR1 DFQATT, CDR2 SNEGSKA (reference sequence).

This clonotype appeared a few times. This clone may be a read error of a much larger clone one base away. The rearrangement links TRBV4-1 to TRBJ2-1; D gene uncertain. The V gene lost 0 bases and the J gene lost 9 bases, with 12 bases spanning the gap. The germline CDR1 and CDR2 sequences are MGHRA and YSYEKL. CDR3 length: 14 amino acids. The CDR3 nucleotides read TGCGCCAGCAGCCAAGATGTCAGAGGCAGTGAGCAGTTCTTC. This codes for CASSQDVRGSEQFF.

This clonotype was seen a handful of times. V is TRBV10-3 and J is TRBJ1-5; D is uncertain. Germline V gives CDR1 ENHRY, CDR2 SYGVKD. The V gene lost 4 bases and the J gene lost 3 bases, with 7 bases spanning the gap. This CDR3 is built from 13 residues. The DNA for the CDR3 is TGTGCCATCAGTGTGGAAGCCAATCAGCCCCAGCATTTT. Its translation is CAISVEANQPQHF.

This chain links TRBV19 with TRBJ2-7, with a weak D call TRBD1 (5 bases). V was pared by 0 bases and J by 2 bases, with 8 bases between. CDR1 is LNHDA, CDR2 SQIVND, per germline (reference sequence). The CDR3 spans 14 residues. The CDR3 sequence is CASSIETGTYEQYF. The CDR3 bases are TGTGCCAGTAGTATAGAAACAGGAACCTACGAGCAGTACTTC.

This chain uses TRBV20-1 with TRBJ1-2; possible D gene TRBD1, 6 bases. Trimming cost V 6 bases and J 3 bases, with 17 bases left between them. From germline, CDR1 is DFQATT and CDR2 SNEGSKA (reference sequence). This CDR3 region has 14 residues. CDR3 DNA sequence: TGCAGTGCCTTTACAGGGTCGGGGTACTATGGCTACACCTTC. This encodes CSAFTGSGYYGYTF.

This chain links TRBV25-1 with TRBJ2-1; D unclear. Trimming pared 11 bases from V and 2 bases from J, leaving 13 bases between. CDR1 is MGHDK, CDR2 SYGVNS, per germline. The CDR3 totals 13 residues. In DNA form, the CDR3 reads TGTGCCGCGAGCACAGCTACCTACAATGAGCAGTTCTTC. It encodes CAASTATYNEQFF.

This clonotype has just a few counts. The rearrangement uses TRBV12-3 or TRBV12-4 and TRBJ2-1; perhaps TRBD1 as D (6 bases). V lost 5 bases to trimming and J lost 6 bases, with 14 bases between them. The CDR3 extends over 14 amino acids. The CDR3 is CASSPGVLGNEQFF. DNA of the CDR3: TGTGCCAGCAGTCCAGGGGTTCTGGGCAATGAGCAGTTCTTC.

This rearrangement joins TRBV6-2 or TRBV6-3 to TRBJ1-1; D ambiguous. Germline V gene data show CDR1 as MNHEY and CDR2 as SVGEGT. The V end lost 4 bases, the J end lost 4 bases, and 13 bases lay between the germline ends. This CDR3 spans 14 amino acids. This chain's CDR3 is CASSSNRWATEAFF. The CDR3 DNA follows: TGTGCCAGCAGTTCAAATCGGTGGGCCACTGAAGCTTTCTTT.

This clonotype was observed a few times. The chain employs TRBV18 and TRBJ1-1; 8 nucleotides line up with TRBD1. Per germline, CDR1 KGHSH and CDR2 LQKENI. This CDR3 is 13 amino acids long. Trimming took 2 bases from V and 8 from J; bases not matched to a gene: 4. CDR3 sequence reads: CASSPDGQGEAFF. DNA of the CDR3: TGTGCCAGCTCACCAGACGGACAGGGAGAAGCTTTCTTT.

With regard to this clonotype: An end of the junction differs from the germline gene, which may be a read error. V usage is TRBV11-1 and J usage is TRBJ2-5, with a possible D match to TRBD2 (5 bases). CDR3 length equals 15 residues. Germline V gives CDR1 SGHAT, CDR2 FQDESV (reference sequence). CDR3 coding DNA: TGTGCCAGCAGCCCCCTGATGGAGGTGTCGGAGATCCAGTACTTC. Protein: CASSPLMEVSEIQYF.

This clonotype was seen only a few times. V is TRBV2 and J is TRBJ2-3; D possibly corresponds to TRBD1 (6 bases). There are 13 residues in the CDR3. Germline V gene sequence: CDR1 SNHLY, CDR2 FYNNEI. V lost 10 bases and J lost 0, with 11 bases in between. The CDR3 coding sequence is TGTGCCACCACAGGGTTTAGCACAGATACGCAGTATTTT. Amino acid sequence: CATTGFSTDTQYF.

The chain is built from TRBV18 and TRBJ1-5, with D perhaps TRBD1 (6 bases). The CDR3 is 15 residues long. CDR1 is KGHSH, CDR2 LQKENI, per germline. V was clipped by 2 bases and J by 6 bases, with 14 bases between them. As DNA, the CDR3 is TGTGCCAGCTCACCAACCGGGGGCAGGGTTCAGCCCCAGCATTTT. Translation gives CASSPTGGRVQPQHF.

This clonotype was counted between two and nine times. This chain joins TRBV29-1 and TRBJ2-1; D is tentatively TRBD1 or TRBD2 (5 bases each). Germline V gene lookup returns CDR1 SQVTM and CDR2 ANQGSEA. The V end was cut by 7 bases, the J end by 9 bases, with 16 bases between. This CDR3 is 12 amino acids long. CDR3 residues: CSGDGGDSEQFF. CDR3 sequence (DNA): TGCAGCGGGGACGGAGGAGATAGTGAGCAGTTCTTC.

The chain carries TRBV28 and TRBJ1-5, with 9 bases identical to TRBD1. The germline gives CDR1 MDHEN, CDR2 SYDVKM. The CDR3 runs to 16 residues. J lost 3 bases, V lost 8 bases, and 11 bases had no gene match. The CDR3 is CASGTAGTGYNQPQHF. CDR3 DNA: TGTGCCAGCGGAACGGCCGGGACAGGGTACAATCAGCCCCAGCATTTT. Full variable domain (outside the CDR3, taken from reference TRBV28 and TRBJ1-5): DVKVTQSSRYLVKRTGEKVFLECVQDMDHENMFWYRQDPGLGLRLIYFSYDVKMKEKGDIPEGYSVSREKKERFSLILESASTNQTSMYLCASGTAGTGYNQPQHFGDGTRLSIL.

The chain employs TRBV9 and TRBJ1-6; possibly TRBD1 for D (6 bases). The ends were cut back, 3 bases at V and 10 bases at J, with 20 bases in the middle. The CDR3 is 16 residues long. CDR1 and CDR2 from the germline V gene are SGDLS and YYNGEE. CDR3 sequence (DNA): TGTGCCAGCAGCGGAGGGGGGGGATCAGGGAACTCACCCCTCCACTTT. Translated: CASSGGGGSGNSPLHF.

This CDR3 reads CASSPGTTPYNEQFF. The CDR3 DNA is TGTGCCAGCAGCCCCGGGACTACTCCATACAATGAGCAGTTCTTC. This rearrangement joins TRBV9 to TRBJ2-1; TRBD2 matches at 7 bases. Per germline, CDR1 SGDLS and CDR2 YYNGEE. The CDR3 covers 15 residues. The junction had 8 bases not matched to a gene; V was cut back by 4 bases and J by 4 bases. Supplemented by reference TRBV9 and TRBJ2-1, the full variable domain reads DSGVTQTPKHLITATGQRVTLRCSPRSGDLSVYWYQQSLDQGLQFLIQYYNGEERAKGNILERFSAQQFPDLHSELNLSSLELGDSALYFCASSPGTTPYNEQFFGPGTRLTVL.

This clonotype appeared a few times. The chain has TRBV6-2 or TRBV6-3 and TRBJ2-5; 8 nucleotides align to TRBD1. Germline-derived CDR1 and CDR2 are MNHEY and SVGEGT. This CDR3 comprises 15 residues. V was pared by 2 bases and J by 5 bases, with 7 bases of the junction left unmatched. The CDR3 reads CASSYGAGGLETQYF. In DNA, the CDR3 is TGTGCCAGCAGTTACGGAGCAGGGGGCTTGGAGACCCAGTACTTC.

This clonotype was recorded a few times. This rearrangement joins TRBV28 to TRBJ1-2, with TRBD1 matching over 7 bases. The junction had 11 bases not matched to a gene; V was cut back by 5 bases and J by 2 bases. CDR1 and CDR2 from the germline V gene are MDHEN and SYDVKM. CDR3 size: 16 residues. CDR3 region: CASSPRQGRKNYGYTF. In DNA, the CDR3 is TGTGCCAGCAGTCCCCGACAGGGAAGAAAGAACTATGGCTACACCTTC.

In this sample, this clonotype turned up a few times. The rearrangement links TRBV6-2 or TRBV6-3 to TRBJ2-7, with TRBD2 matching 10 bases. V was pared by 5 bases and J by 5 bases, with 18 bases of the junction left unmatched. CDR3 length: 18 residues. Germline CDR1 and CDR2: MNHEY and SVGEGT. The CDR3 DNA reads TGTGCCAGCAGTCCGCTGCCCAGACAACTAGCGGGGAGGAACGAGCAGTACTTC. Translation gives CASSPLPRQLAGRNEQYF.

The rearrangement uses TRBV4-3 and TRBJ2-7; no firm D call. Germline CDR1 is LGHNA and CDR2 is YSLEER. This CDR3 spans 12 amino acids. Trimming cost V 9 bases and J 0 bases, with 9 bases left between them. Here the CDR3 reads CARRGYSYEQYF. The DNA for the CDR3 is TGCGCCAGGCGAGGTTACTCCTACGAGCAGTACTTC.

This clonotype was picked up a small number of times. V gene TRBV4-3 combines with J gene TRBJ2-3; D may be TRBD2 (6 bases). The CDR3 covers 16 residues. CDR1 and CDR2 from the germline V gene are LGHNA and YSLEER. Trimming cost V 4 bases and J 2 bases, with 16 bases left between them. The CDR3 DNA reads TGCGCCAGCAGCCGGGGAGTTAGCGGTTCCACAGATACGCAGTATTTT. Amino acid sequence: CASSRGVSGSTDTQYF.

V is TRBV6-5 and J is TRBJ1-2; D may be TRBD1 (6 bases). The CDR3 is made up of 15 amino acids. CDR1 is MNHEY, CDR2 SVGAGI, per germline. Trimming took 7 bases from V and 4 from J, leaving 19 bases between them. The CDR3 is CASTQLTGIGYGYTF. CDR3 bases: TGTGCCAGCACGCAACTGACAGGAATTGGCTATGGCTACACCTTC.

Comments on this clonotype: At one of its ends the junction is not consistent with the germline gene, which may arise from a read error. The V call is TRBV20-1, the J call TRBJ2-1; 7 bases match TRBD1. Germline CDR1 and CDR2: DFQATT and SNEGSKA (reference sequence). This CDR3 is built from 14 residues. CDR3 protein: CSAREVTGYNEQFF. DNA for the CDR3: TGTAGTGCTAGAGAAGTGACAGGGTACAATGAGCAGTTCTTC.